Listed below are T cell receptor beta chains from one sample, sequenced in a study of regulatory T cells in long-lasting Graves disease. TCRdb re-called the multiplex PCR reads with MiXCR, one entry per CDR3 protein. The sample records about 240,000 distinct CDR3 sequences, 20% being singletons. This sample comprised peripheral blood mononuclear cells (PBMCs), obtained at new diagnosis, from a patient treated with antithyroid drugs. These receptors were collected from a female donor with Graves disease. Both conserved end residues are part of each CDR3. D genes are given only for firm matches. Clone size is shown for a subset of rows, as once, few, many or a class of expanded clone.

j_call: TRBJ2-2
v_call: TRBV2
d_call: TRBD1
clone_size: many
cdr3_nt: TGTGCCAGCACTAGACAGGGAGTGGGCACCGGGGAGCTGTTTTTT
cdr3_aa: CASTRQGVGTGELFF

j_call: TRBJ2-3
v_call: TRBV7-8
d_call: TRBD1
clone_size: many
cdr3_nt: TGTGCCAGCAGCTCTCGAATTGGACAGGGCGCGCAGTATTTT
cdr3_aa: CASSSRIGQGAQYF

j_call: TRBJ1-6
v_call: TRBV7-6
d_call: TRBD1
clone_size: many
cdr3_nt: TGTGCCAGCAGCCTGGGACAGGGGGGAAATTCACCCCTCCACTTT
cdr3_aa: CASSLGQGGNSPLHF

j_call: TRBJ2-7
v_call: TRBV10-3
d_call: -
clone_size: many
cdr3_nt: TGTGCCATCAGTGATAAGGGTTACGAGCAGTACTTC
cdr3_aa: CAISDKGYEQYF

j_call: TRBJ1-2
v_call: TRBV27
d_call: -
clone_size: many
cdr3_nt: TGTGCCAGCAGCCAGGGACGCTATGGCTACACCTTC
cdr3_aa: CASSQGRYGYTF

j_call: TRBJ1-3
v_call: TRBV11-2
d_call: -
clone_size: many
cdr3_nt: TGTGCCAGCAGCTTAGTTCCAGGGTCTGGAAACACCATATATTTT
cdr3_aa: CASSLVPGSGNTIYF

j_call: TRBJ1-1
v_call: TRBV19
d_call: TRBD1
clone_size: -
cdr3_nt: TGTGCCAGTAGTTTCTCGACAGGGGGCGGAACTGAAGCTTTCTTT
cdr3_aa: CASSFSTGGGTEAFF

j_call: TRBJ1-1
v_call: TRBV3-1
d_call: -
clone_size: many
cdr3_nt: TGTGCCAGCAGCCATCCGGGCAGGGCCATGAACACTGAAGCTTTCTTT
cdr3_aa: CASSHPGRAMNTEAFF

j_call: TRBJ2-1
v_call: TRBV3-1
d_call: TRBD1
clone_size: -
cdr3_nt: TGTGCCAGCAGCCCGGGACAGGGGTTAAACAATGAGCAGTTCTTC
cdr3_aa: CASSPGQGLNNEQFF

j_call: TRBJ1-4
v_call: TRBV20-1
d_call: -
clone_size: many
cdr3_nt: TGCAGTGCCACCACAAGTGCAACTAATGAAAAACTGTTTTTT
cdr3_aa: CSATTSATNEKLFF

j_call: TRBJ2-3
v_call: TRBV6-2/TRBV6-3
d_call: -
clone_size: -
cdr3_nt: TGTGCCAGTCTCGACAGTGGCGCAGATACGCAGTATTTT
cdr3_aa: CASLDSGADTQYF

j_call: TRBJ1-1
v_call: TRBV20-1
d_call: TRBD1
clone_size: many
cdr3_nt: TGCAGACCGACAGGGGGATTGAACACTGAAGCTTTCTTT
cdr3_aa: CRPTGGLNTEAFF

j_call: TRBJ2-1
v_call: TRBV10-3
d_call: TRBD1
clone_size: many
cdr3_nt: TGTGCCATCAGTGAGTCCGGAGGACAGGGACAGCTTCAGCAGTTCTTC
cdr3_aa: CAISESGGQGQLQQFF

j_call: TRBJ1-1
v_call: TRBV13
d_call: TRBD1
clone_size: many
cdr3_nt: TGTGCCAGCAGCTTGGGACAGGGAGGGGGGAACACTGAAGCTTTCTTT
cdr3_aa: CASSLGQGGGNTEAFF

j_call: TRBJ1-6
v_call: TRBV24-1
d_call: -
clone_size: few
cdr3_nt: TGTGCCACCAGTGAAACGGTTGGCTCACCCCTCCACTTT
cdr3_aa: CATSETVGSPLHF

j_call: TRBJ2-3
v_call: TRBV6-1
d_call: -
clone_size: many
cdr3_nt: TGTGCCAGCGGGGATGCAGATACGCAGTATTTT
cdr3_aa: CASGDADTQYF

j_call: TRBJ1-2
v_call: TRBV7-3
d_call: -
clone_size: many
cdr3_nt: TGTGCCAGCAGCTTAATGGGAACAGGGGGCTACACCTTC
cdr3_aa: CASSLMGTGGYTF

j_call: TRBJ2-7
v_call: TRBV10-2
d_call: TRBD1
clone_size: many
cdr3_nt: TGCGCCAGCGCTGGGACAGGGGTAACCTACGAGCAGTACTTC
cdr3_aa: CASAGTGVTYEQYF

j_call: TRBJ1-6
v_call: TRBV28
d_call: -
clone_size: few
cdr3_nt: TGTGCCAGCCGGTCCGTGAATTCACCCCTCCACTTT
cdr3_aa: CASRSVNSPLHF

j_call: TRBJ2-2
v_call: TRBV7-8
d_call: -
clone_size: many
cdr3_nt: TGTGCCAGCTCCAAGGCTGTTCGAGTAACCGGGGAGCTGTTTTTT
cdr3_aa: CASSKAVRVTGELFF

j_call: TRBJ2-3
v_call: TRBV20-1
d_call: TRBD2
clone_size: many
cdr3_nt: TGCAGTGCTGAACTAGCGGGAGTTGATACGCAGTATTTT
cdr3_aa: CSAELAGVDTQYF

j_call: TRBJ1-1
v_call: TRBV6-1
d_call: -
clone_size: -
cdr3_nt: TGTGCCAGCAGTGAAAGGGGGGGCAGGGCGGCTTTCTTT
cdr3_aa: CASSERGGRAAFF

j_call: TRBJ1-6
v_call: TRBV9
d_call: -
clone_size: many
cdr3_nt: TGTGCCAGCAGCGTAGGGCACGGCCCTAATTCACCCCTCCACTTT
cdr3_aa: CASSVGHGPNSPLHF

j_call: TRBJ2-3
v_call: TRBV28
d_call: TRBD2
clone_size: -
cdr3_nt: TGTGCCAGCAGTACACTAGCGGGGGGGCCCGATACGCAGTATTTT
cdr3_aa: CASSTLAGGPDTQYF

j_call: TRBJ1-5
v_call: TRBV7-2
d_call: -
clone_size: many
cdr3_nt: TGTGCCAGCAGCTTTACAGGGAGCCATCAGCCCCAGCATTTT
cdr3_aa: CASSFTGSHQPQHF

j_call: TRBJ2-3
v_call: TRBV6-1
d_call: TRBD2
clone_size: many
cdr3_nt: TGTGCCAGCAGGGCGGGAGGGCCGAAAGATACGCAGTATTTT
cdr3_aa: CASRAGGPKDTQYF

j_call: TRBJ1-4
v_call: TRBV18
d_call: -
clone_size: many
cdr3_nt: TGTGCCAGCTCACCACAGGTCGCACCGAATGAAAAACTGTTTTTT
cdr3_aa: CASSPQVAPNEKLFF

j_call: TRBJ2-5
v_call: TRBV12-3/TRBV12-4
d_call: -
clone_size: few
cdr3_nt: TGTGCCAGCAGTTTAGGGCCACATCAAGAGACCCAGTACTTC
cdr3_aa: CASSLGPHQETQYF

j_call: TRBJ2-7
v_call: TRBV20-1
d_call: TRBD2
clone_size: many
cdr3_nt: TGCAGTGCTAGGGGAGTAGCGGGAGGGGATCGCTACGAGCAGTACTTC
cdr3_aa: CSARGVAGGDRYEQYF

j_call: TRBJ2-7
v_call: TRBV3-1
d_call: TRBD2
clone_size: many
cdr3_nt: TGTGCCAGCAGCGGGACTAGCGGGAACGTCGGCGAGCAGTACTTC
cdr3_aa: CASSGTSGNVGEQYF

j_call: TRBJ2-2
v_call: TRBV2
d_call: TRBD1
clone_size: few
cdr3_nt: TGTGCCGGCAGTGAGACAGGGAAGGTCGCCGGGGAGCTGTTTTTT
cdr3_aa: CAGSETGKVAGELFF

j_call: TRBJ2-5
v_call: TRBV29-1
d_call: -
clone_size: few
cdr3_nt: TGCAGCGTTGGACATCTCCAAGAGACCCAGTACTTC
cdr3_aa: CSVGHLQETQYF

j_call: TRBJ2-7
v_call: TRBV5-1
d_call: -
clone_size: many
cdr3_nt: TGCGCCAGCAGCTTACGACTAGGGCCCTACGAGCAGTACTTC
cdr3_aa: CASSLRLGPYEQYF

j_call: TRBJ1-2
v_call: TRBV2
d_call: -
clone_size: many
cdr3_nt: TGTGCCAGCAGAGAAAGTGGGGCAGAGGATGGCTACACCTTC
cdr3_aa: CASRESGAEDGYTF

j_call: TRBJ1-2
v_call: TRBV20-1
d_call: -
clone_size: many
cdr3_nt: TGCAGTGCCACCCCCCCCAGCGGGGAGGACTATGGCTACACCTTC
cdr3_aa: CSATPPSGEDYGYTF